This T cell receptor beta chain was identified in a study of blood T cell repertoires in COVID-19. Study information: The study drew acute and convalescent COVID-19 samples from the United States, Italy and Spain. In each case, the material was cDNA or gDNA derived from T cells, B-cell-depleted T cells, or PBMCs.

Original data processing: It was from reference gene primer amplification that nucleated cell counts were estimated. Sequencing was performed with immunoSEQ multiplex PCR; in TCRdb, only in-frame clones are kept and a portion is missing. The V and J calls and clone size come from that table; D and trimming were worked out from the DNA. The sample yields 250,000 to 350,000 clones, 89% seen once. Trimming took 3 bases from V and 3 from J; bases not matched to a gene: 4. CDR1 DFQATT and CDR2 SNEGSKA come from the germline V gene (reference sequence). The CDR3 sequence is 15 residues long. The clonotype originates from a woman in her fifties or sixties with acute or convalescent COVID-19. This chain connects TRBV20-1 to TRBJ2-1, with 11 bases matching TRBD2. Sequencing input: peripheral blood. In nucleotides, the CDR3 is TGCAGTGCTAGTCCACTAGCGGGAGTCTACAATGAGCAGTTCTTC. Translation gives CSASPLAGVYNEQFF.